This T cell receptor beta chain was sequenced in a study of blood T cells in healthy people across ages (dated by TCRdb to the mid-2010s). Concerning the study at large: In model experiments, template switching captured about one uniquely barcoded TCR beta cDNA molecule for every two T cells. The study measured age-related changes in TCR beta repertoire diversity using deep sequencing normalized with unique cDNA molecular identifiers. The donors were split into four age groups: young (average 16 years), middle-aged (39), aged (62) and long-lived (roughly 86). To avoid experimental bias, donors of different ages were randomly spread across the sequencing lanes. Two additional independent replicas of 1 million unique cDNA reads from the same blood draw were analyzed for two donors (one aged 18 to 29 and one aged 80 or older).

In regard to this clonotype: Its antigen remains undetermined. No base quality values were provided; no much bigger clone lies one nucleotide off.

Systemically healthy Caucasian individuals from Russia, around 38 in total and aged about 6 to 100 years, were included as donors. About 10 milliliters of peripheral blood were collected from each donor into EDTA-treated Vacutainer tubes. Ficoll-Paque density-gradient centrifugation was used to isolate PBMCs, with at least 6 million obtained per sample. Trizol reagent was used to extract total RNA from PBMCs, with at least 5.5 micrograms per sample. The percentages of naive CD45RAhigh/CD27high T cells were determined by flow cytometry on a PBMC aliquot from every donor. The method behind the library was 5' RACE. TCRdb shows the sequencer as Illumina HiSeq 2500. A second PCR of about 6 to 11 cycles was run with a J-beta primer mix and a sample-barcoded 5' primer. A template-switch 5' adaptor carrying 12 random nucleotides introduced a unique molecular identifier onto each TCR beta cDNA molecule. Each sample yielded at least 2.5 million CDR3-containing paired-end reads. First-strand cDNA was synthesized from all RNA with the Mint cDNA synthesis kit, primed by a TRBC-specific oligonucleotide. Following uracil-DNA glycosylase treatment, a first 18-cycle PCR with universal primers M1SS and BC2_uni_R was performed on all cDNA. The original pipeline was this. Normalization of each sample was performed by random selection of 1 million high-quality reads, each carrying a distinct molecular identifier. Reads with shared molecular identifiers were discarded instead of being binned into consensus sequences. MiTCR, set to a Q25 quality threshold and the strictest error-elimination algorithm, was used for CDR3 identification, clonotype clustering and error correction. A nonparametric unseen species model using Euler transformation provided a lower-bound estimate of total TCR beta diversity. TCRdb trimmed the raw reads at Q25, called clones with MiXCR and kept productive beta chains. Entries that share a CDR3 protein sequence are merged under the most common genes and DNA. TCRdb's processing, not the authors' own work, is the source of the V and J calls. This sample comprises about 1.7 million distinct CDR3 sequences, about 28% of them detected only once. The ten largest clones represent 7.7% of the sample.

The germline V gene encodes CDR1 SQVTM and CDR2 ANQGSEA. The CDR3 goes from the cysteine to the phenylalanine over 16 residues. Left in the record is the CDR3 DNA by itself, 48 bases read in frame from the first base. Trimming removed 3 bases from V and 11 bases from J; the gene matches leave 18 bases unexplained. What the research found in general, with its limitations: Estimates of total diversity based on one million sequenced T cells were considered lower bounds and underestimates. Bulk unsorted PBMC profiling prevented conclusive comparison of naive and antigen-experienced compartments. Compared with the aged group, the long-lived group had more naive CD4+ T cells, fewer expanded clones and increased TCR diversity, a pattern suggesting age selection. Observed TCR beta diversity per million T cells fell roughly linearly with age, and a significant reduction was already apparent by age approximately 40. The CMV infection status of donors was not known, potentially confounding age-related changes in expanded clonotypes. The percentage of naive T cells measured by flow cytometry correlated strongly with observed TCR beta diversity.

The clonotype was recovered from a woman younger than 45 in good health. The sequence links TRBV29-1 to TRBJ2-5, with TRBD2 identical over 10 junction bases. Input material: blood. DNA sequence: TGCAGCGTTGAGCCGTCAACTAGCGGGGCCCTCAATGAGCAGTACTTC. The resulting protein is CSVEPSTSGALNEQYF.